This TCR beta chain was captured by sequencing in a study of cytomegalovirus exposure and HLA in healthy donors. A multiplex PCR was run with 60 Vbeta primers and 13 Jbeta primers. Using immunoSEQ multiplex PCR, the repertoire was profiled, and TCRdb retains in-frame clones only, with some absent. This sample yields some 150,000 clones, of which roughly three quarters are seen a single time; about 1.8% belongs to the top ten. This clone showed up just once. The sequenced sample consisted of PBMCs. This receptor was obtained from a woman in her forties in good health and CMV-seronegative.

The CDR3 coding sequence is TGTGCCAGCAGCAAACCCCAAACAGGGGGAAGCTCCTACGAGCAGTACTTC. Translating gives CASSKPQTGGSSYEQYF. The chain has TRBV21-1 and TRBJ2-7; the table gives TRBD1 as D, unverified against the DNA. TRBV21-1 is flagged as a pseudogene. This CDR3 is built from 17 residues.